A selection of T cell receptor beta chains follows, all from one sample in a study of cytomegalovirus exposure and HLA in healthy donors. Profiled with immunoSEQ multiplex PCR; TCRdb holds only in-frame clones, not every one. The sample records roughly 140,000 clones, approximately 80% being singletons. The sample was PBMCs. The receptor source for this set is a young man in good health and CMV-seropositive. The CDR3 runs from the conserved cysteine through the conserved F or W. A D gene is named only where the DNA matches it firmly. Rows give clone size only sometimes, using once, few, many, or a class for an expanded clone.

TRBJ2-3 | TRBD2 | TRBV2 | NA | CASIAGAADTQYF | TGTGCCAGCATAGCGGGAGCGGCAGATACGCAGTATTTT
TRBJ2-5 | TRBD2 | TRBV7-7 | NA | CASSLTSGGETQYF | TGTGCCAGCAGCTTGACTAGCGGAGGAGAGACCCAGTACTTC
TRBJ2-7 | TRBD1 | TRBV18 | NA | CASSPGQTDYEQYF | TGTGCCAGCTCACCGGGACAGACCGACTACGAGCAGTACTTC
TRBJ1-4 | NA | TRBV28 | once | CASSLIGTSGEKLFF | TGTGCCAGCAGTCTAATCGGGACAAGCGGCGAAAAACTGTTTTTT
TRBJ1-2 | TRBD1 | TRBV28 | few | CASSLTGQRYGYTF | TGTGCCAGCAGTTTAACGGGACAGAGGTATGGCTACACCTTC
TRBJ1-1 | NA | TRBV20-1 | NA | CSAKLWSGAFF | TGCAGTGCAAAGTTGTGGAGTGGAGCTTTCTTT
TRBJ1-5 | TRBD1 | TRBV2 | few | CASSQWTGGGQPQHF | TGTGCCAGCAGTCAATGGACAGGGGGCGGCCAGCCCCAGCATTTT
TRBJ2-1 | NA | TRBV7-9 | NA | CASSLAGLGQAKDNEQFF | TGTGCCAGCAGCTTAGCAGGTTTGGGGCAGGCGAAGGACAATGAGCAGTTCTTC
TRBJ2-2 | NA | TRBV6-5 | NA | CASSYREHRELFF | TGTGCCAGCAGTTACAGGGAGCATAGAGAGCTGTTTTTT
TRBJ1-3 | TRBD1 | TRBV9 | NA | CASSVGDREAGNTIYF | TGTGCCAGCAGCGTAGGTGACAGGGAGGCTGGAAACACCATATATTTT
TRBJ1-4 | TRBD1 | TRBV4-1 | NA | CASSQVRTGDEKLFF | TGCGCCAGCAGCCAAGTCCGGACAGGGGATGAAAAACTGTTTTTT
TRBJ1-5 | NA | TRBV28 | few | CASSTSGYNQPQHF | TGTGCCAGTAGTACTTCAGGGTACAATCAGCCCCAGCATTTT
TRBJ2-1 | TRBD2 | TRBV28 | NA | CASKLTSGSKVEQFF | TGTGCCAGCAAACTTACTAGCGGGAGTAAGGTTGAGCAGTTCTTC
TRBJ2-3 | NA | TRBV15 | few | CATSRDLATGATDTQYF | TGTGCCACCAGCAGAGATCTCGCGACGGGAGCAACAGATACGCAGTATTTT
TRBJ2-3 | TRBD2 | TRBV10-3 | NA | CAISETSGEGDTQYF | TGTGCCATCAGTGAGACTAGCGGGGAAGGAGATACGCAGTATTTT
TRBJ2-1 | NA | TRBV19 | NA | CASSRAGSSDEQFF | TGTGCCAGTAGTAGGGCTGGATCTAGCGATGAGCAGTTCTTC
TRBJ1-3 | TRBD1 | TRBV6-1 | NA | CASKFDRASGNTIYF | TGTGCCAGCAAATTTGACAGGGCGTCTGGAAACACCATATATTTT
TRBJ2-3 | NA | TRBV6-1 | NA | CASSELGGQMDTQYF | TGTGCCAGCAGTGAATTGGGGGGACAGATGGATACGCAGTATTTT
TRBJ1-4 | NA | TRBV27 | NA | CASSPWGATNEKLFF | TGTGCCAGCAGTCCCTGGGGAGCAACTAATGAAAAACTGTTTTTT
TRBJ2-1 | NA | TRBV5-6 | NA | CASSLGPPGDNEQFF | TGTGCCAGCAGCCTGGGACCGCCGGGGGACAATGAGCAGTTCTTC